Listed here is a single TCR beta chain. The sample comes from a study of early T cells in non-severe SARS-CoV-2 infection. Germline CDR1 reads SGHVS; CDR2 reads FQNEAQ. V was cut by 5 bases and J by 1 base, with 15 bases left in between. The CDR3 totals 16 residues. TCRdb itself ran the 5' RACE reads through MiXCR, one entry per CDR3 protein. The repertoire holds tens of thousands of distinct CDR3 sequences, with 3% to 4% as singletons. This chain connects TRBV7-8 to TRBJ1-3, with D unresolved. Sequences were obtained from whole blood. The receptor was isolated from an adult who was a healthcare worker with PCR-confirmed SARS-CoV-2 infection or an uninfected control (not recorded which). The CDR3 nucleotides read TGTGCCAGCAGCCCAAGACTGGACGGGTCTGGAAACACCATATATTTT. The encoded protein is CASSPRLDGSGNTIYF.